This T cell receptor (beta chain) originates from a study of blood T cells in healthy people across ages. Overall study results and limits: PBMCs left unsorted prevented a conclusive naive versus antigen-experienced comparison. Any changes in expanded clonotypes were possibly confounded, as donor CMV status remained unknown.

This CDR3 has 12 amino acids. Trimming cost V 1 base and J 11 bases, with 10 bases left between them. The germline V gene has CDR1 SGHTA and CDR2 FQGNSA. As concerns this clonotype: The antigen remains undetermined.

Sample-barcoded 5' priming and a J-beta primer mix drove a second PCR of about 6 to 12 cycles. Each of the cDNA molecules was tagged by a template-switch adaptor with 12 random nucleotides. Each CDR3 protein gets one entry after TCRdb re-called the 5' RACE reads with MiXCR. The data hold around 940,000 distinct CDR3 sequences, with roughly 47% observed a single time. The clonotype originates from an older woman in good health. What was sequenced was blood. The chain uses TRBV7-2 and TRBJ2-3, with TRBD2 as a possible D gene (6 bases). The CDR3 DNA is TGTGCCAGCAGCTTAGGCCCCGGGGGGCAGTATTTT. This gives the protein CASSLGPGGQYF.